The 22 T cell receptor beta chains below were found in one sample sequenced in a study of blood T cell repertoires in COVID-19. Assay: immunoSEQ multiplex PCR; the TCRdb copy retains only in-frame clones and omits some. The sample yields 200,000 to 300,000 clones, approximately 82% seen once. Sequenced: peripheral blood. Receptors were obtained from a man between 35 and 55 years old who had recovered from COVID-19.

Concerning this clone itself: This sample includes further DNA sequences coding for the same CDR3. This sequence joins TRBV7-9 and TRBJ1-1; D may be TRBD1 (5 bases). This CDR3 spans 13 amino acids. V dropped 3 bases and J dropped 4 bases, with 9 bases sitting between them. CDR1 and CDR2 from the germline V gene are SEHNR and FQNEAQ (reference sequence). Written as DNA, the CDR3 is TGTGCCAGCAGCTTGCAGGGAGGCACTGAAGCTTTCTTT. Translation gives CASSLQGGTEAFF.

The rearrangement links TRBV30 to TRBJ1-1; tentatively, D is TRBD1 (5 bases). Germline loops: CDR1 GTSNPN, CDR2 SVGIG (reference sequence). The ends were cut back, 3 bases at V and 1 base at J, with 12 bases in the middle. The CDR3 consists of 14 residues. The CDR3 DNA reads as TGTGCCTGGAGCCGGGGGTTGTCGAACACTGAAGCTTTCTTT. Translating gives CAWSRGLSNTEAFF.

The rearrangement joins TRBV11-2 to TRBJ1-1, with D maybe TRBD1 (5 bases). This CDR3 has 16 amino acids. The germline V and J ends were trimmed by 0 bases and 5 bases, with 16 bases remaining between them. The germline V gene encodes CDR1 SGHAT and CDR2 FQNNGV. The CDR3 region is CASSLEWGASRTEAFF. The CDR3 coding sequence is TGTGCCAGCAGCTTAGAATGGGGCGCTTCACGGACTGAAGCTTTCTTT.

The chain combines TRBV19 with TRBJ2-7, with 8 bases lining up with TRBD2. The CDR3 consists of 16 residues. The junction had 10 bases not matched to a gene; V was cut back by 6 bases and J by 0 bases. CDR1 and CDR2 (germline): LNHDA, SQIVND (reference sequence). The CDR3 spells CASRWGSGTSSYEQYF. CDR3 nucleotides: TGTGCCAGTAGGTGGGGTAGCGGGACGAGCTCCTACGAGCAGTACTTC.

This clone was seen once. CDR3 residues: CAWSNQGQSEQYF. DNA for the CDR3: TGTGCCTGGAGTAATCAGGGACAGAGCGAGCAGTACTTC. The V and J genes are TRBV30 and TRBJ2-7, with 7 nucleotides matching TRBD1. CDR1 is GTSNPN and CDR2 is SVGIG in the germline V gene (reference sequence). Trimming at V came to 2 bases and at J to 6 bases, leaving 7 bases not matched to a gene. CDR3 length: 13 amino acids.

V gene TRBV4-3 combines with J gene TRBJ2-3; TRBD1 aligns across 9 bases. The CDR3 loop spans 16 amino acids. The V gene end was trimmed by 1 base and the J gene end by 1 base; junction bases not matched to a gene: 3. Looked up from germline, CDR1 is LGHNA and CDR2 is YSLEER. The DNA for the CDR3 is TGCGCCAGCAGCCAAGGGGGACAGGGTGGCACAGATACGCAGTATTTT. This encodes CASSQGGQGGTDTQYF.

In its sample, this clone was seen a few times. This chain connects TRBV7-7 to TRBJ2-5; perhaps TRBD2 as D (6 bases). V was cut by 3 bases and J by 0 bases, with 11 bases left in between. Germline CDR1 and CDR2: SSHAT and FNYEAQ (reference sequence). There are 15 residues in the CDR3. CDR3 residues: CASSFGAGNQETQYF. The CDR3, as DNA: TGTGCCAGCAGCTTCGGAGCGGGCAACCAAGAGACCCAGTACTTC.

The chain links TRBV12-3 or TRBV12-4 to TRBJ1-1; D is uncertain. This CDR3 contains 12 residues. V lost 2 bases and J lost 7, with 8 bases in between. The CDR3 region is CASSLNILEAFF. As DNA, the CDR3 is TGTGCCAGCAGTTTAAATATACTTGAAGCTTTCTTT.

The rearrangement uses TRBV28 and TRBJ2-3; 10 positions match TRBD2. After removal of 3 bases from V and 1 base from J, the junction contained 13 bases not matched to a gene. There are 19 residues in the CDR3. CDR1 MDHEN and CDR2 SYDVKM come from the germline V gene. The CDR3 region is CASSLGGLARYRRTDTQYF. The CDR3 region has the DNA TGTGCCAGCAGTTTGGGGGGACTAGCGAGATATAGACGCACAGATACGCAGTATTTT.

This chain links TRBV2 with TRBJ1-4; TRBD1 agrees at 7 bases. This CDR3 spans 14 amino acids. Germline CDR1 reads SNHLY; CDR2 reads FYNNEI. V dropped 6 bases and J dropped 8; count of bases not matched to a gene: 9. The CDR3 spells CASSGTGAWEKLFF. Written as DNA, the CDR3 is TGTGCCAGCAGCGGAACAGGGGCTTGGGAAAAACTGTTTTTT. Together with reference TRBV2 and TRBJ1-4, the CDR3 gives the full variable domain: EPEVTQTPSHQVTQMGQEVILRCVPISNHLYFYWYRQILGQKVEFLVSFYNNEISEKSEIFDDQFSVERPDGSNFTLKIRSTKLEDSAMYFCASSGTGAWEKLFFGSGTQLSVL.

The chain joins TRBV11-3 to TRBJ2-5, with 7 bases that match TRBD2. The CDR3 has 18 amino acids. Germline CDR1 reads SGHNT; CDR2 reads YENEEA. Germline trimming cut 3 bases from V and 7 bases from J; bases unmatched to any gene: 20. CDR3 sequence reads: CASSFELVGGGEVGTQYF. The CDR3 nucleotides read TGTGCCAGCAGCTTTGAATTAGTCGGGGGAGGGGAGGTCGGGACCCAGTACTTC. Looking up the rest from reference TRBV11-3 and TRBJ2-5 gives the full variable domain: EAGVVQSPRYKIIEKKQPVAFWCNPISGHNTLYWYLQNLGQGPELLIRYENEEAVDDSQLPKDRFSAERLKGVDSTLKIQPAELGDSAVYLCASSFELVGGGEVGTQYFGPGTRLLVL.

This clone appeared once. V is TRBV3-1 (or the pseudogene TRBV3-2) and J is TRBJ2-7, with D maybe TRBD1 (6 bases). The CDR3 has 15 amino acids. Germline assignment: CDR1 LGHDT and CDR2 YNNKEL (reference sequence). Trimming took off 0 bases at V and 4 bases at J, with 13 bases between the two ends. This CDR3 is CASSQELVRGYEQYF. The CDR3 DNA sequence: TGTGCCAGCAGCCAAGAATTAGTCAGGGGATACGAGCAGTACTTC.

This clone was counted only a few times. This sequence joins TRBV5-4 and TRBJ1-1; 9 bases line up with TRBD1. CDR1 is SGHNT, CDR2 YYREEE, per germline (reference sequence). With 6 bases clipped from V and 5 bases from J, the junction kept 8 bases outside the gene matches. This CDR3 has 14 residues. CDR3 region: CASKEDRGNTEAFF. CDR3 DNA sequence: TGTGCCAGCAAAGAGGACAGGGGAAATACTGAAGCTTTCTTT. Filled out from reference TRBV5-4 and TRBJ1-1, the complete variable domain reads ETGVTQSPTHLIKTRGQQVTLRCSSQSGHNTVSWYQQALGQGPQFIFQYYREEENGRGNFPPRFSGLQFPNYSSELNVNALELDDSALYLCASKEDRGNTEAFFGQGTRLTVV.

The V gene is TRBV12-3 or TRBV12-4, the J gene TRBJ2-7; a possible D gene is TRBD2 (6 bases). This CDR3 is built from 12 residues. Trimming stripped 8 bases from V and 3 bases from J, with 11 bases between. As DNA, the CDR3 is TGTGCCAGCGGGGGACTCTTCTACGAGCAGTACTTC. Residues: CASGGLFYEQYF.

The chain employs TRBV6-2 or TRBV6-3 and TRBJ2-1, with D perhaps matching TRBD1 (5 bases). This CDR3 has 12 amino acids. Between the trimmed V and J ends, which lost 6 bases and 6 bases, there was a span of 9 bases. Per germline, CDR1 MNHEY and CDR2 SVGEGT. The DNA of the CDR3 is TGTGCCAGCAGCAAAGACAGCAATGAGCAGTTCTTC. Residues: CASSKDSNEQFF.

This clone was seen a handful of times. The CDR3 spells CASSKVRAAGEKLFF. The CDR3, as DNA: TGTGCCAGTAGTAAGGTGAGGGCCGCGGGTGAAAAACTGTTTTTT. V gene TRBV19 combines with J gene TRBJ1-4; D not resolved. Between the trimmed V and J ends, which lost 4 bases and 7 bases, there was a span of 16 bases. From germline, CDR1 is LNHDA and CDR2 SQIVND (reference sequence). The CDR3 is 15 amino acids. The full variable domain, completed using reference TRBV19 and TRBJ1-4, is DGGITQSPKYLFRKEGQNVTLSCEQNLNHDAMYWYRQDPGQGLRLIYYSQIVNDFQKGDIAEGYSVSREKKESFPLTVTSAQKNPTAFYLCASSKVRAAGEKLFFGSGTQLSVL.

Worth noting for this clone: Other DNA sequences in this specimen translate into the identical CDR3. The CDR3 DNA is TGTGCCAGCAGCTTTCAAGCGGGGGAAGAGACCCAGTACTTC. Amino acids: CASSFQAGEETQYF. The V gene is TRBV7-2, the J gene TRBJ2-5, with 8 positions matching TRBD2. The CDR3 sequence is 14 residues long. V was pared by 3 bases and J by 3 bases, with 3 bases of the junction left unmatched. Germline assignment: CDR1 SGHTA and CDR2 FQGNSA.

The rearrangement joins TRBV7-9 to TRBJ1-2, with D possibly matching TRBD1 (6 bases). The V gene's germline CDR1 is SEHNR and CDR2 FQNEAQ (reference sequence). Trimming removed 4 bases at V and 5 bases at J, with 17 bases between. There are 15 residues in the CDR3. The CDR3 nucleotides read TGTGCCAGCAGCTCTCCTTCCGGCAGGGGATATGGCTACACCTTC. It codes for CASSSPSGRGYGYTF.

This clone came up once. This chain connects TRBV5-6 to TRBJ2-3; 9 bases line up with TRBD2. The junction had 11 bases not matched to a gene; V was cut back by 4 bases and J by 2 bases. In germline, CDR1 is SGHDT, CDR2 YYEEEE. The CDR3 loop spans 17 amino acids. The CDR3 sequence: CASSAGTSIAVTDTQYF. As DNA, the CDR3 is TGTGCCAGCAGCGCCGGGACTAGCATCGCGGTCACAGATACGCAGTATTTT.

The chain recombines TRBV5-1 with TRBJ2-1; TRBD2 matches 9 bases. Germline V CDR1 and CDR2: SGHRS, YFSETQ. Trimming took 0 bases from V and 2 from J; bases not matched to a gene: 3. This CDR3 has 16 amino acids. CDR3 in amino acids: CASSLVPSGTYNEQFF. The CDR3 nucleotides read TGCGCCAGCAGCTTGGTACCTAGCGGGACCTACAATGAGCAGTTCTTC.

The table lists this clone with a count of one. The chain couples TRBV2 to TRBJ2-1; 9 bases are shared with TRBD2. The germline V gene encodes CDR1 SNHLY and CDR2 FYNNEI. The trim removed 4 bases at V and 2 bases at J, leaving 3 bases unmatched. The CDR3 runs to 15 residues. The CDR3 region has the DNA TGTGCCAGCAGTGTTTTAGCGGGAGCCTACAATGAGCAGTTCTTC. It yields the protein CASSVLAGAYNEQFF. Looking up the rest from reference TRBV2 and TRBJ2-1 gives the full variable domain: EPEVTQTPSHQVTQMGQEVILRCVPISNHLYFYWYRQILGQKVEFLVSFYNNEISEKSEIFDDQFSVERPDGSNFTLKIRSTKLEDSAMYFCASSVLAGAYNEQFFGPGTRLTVL.

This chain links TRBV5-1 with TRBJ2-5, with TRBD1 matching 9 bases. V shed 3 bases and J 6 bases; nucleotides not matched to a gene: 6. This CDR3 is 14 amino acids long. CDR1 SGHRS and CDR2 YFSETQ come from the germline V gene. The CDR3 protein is CASSSRTGEKTQYF. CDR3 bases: TGCGCCAGCAGCTCGAGGACAGGGGAAAAGACCCAGTACTTC.